This TCR beta chain was profiled in a study of early T cells in non-severe SARS-CoV-2 infection. The wider study: Sequencing was performed on bulk RNA from unsorted whole blood, leaving chains unpaired.

Study observations and caveats: Comparison of clonotypes with VDJdb favored anti-spike CD8 responses while missing private and CD4 specificities.

The protocol attached unique molecular identifiers to individual cDNA molecules. TCRdb redid the calling of the 5' RACE reads with MiXCR, one entry per CDR3 protein. Of tens of thousands of distinct CDR3 sequences in the sample, almost 7.5% were seen once. The CDR3 length is 15 residues. CDR1 and CDR2 from the germline V gene are WNHNN and SYGVQD (reference sequence). The V end lost 4 bases, the J end lost 0 bases, and 13 bases lay between the germline ends. A word on this clonotype: Its antigen is unknown.

The receptor was isolated from an adult who was a healthcare worker with PCR-confirmed SARS-CoV-2 infection or an uninfected control (not recorded which). The sample taken for sequencing was whole blood. The chain combines TRBV10-1 with TRBJ2-7; the D call may be TRBD1 or TRBD2 (5 bases each). The CDR3 here is CASSVGTSGSYEQYF. The CDR3 DNA sequence: TGCGCCAGCAGTGTGGGGACCTCCGGCTCCTACGAGCAGTACTTC.